The clone carrying this T cell receptor (beta chain) appeared once. Sequence at one end of the junction differs from germline and may be a read error. This record belongs to a study of blood T cell repertoires in COVID-19. Study information: Nucleic acid was either cDNA or gDNA, and it came from T cells, B-cell-depleted T cells, or PBMCs.

The assay was immunoSEQ multiplex PCR, and TCRdb's table has in-frame clones only and misses some. The repertoire consists of about 62,000 clones, with roughly 90% occurring once and the leading ten covering 3.5% to 4%. Germline loops: CDR1 SGHAT, CDR2 FQNNGV. The CDR3 sequence is 14 residues long. Specimen: peripheral blood. This chain links TRBV11-2 with TRBJ2-7; a weak D match, TRBD2 (7 bases). The source of this sequence is a human donor in a cohort sampled during active COVID-19. Here the CDR3 DNA reads TGTGCCAGCAGTCTCCCTACCCCCGGGGAGGGGGGTTTCTTC. Translated: CASSLPTPGEGGFF. Together with reference TRBV11-2 and TRBJ2-7, the CDR3 gives the full variable domain: EAGVAQSPRYKIIEKRQSVAFWCNPISGHATLYWYQQILGQGPKLLIQFQNNGVVDDSQLPKDRFSAERLKGVDSTLKIQPAKLEDSAVYLCASSLPTPGEGGFFGPGTRLTVT.